The clone carrying this TCR beta chain was found many times. Its antigen is unknown. A universal primer site was incorporated via template switching, and the cDNA contained unique molecular identifiers. TCRdb reanalysed the 5' RACE reads using MiXCR and keeps one entry per CDR3 protein. The repertoire holds a few hundred thousand distinct CDR3 sequences, with 8.5% to 10% as singletons. Healthy Caucasians alone served as donors. This entry belongs to a study of identical twins. Germline values: CDR1 SGHRS, CDR2 YFSETQ. This CDR3 contains 14 residues. V lost 1 base and J lost 1, with 8 bases in between. Study findings and constraints: Excess twin sharing in beta out-of-frame sequences was weaker.

Sequences were obtained from naive T cells sorted from blood. V and J are TRBV5-1 and TRBJ1-1, with D perhaps TRBD1 (6 bases). This clonotype was obtained from a woman between 45 and 60 years old in good health. CDR3 nucleotides: TGCGCCAGCAGCTTGAGGGGGTGGAACACTGAAGCTTTCTTT. Translated: CASSLRGWNTEAFF.